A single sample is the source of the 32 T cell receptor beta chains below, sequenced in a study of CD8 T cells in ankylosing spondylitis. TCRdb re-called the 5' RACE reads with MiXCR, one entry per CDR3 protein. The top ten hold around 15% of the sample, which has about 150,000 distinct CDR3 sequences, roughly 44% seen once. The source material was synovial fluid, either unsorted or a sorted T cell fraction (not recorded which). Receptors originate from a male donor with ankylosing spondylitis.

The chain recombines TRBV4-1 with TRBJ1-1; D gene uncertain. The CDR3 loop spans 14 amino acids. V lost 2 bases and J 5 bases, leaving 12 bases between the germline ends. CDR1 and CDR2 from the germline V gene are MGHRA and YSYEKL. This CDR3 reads CASSQSSGRTEAFF. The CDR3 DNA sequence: TGCGCCAGCAGCCAATCCTCCGGGCGGACTGAAGCTTTCTTT.

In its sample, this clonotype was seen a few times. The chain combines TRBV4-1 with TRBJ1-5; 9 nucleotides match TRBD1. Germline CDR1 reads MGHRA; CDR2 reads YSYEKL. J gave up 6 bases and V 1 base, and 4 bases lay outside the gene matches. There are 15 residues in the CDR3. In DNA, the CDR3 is TGCGCCAGCAGCCAAGTTACAGGGGGCGGTCAGCCCCAGCATTTT. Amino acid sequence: CASSQVTGGGQPQHF.

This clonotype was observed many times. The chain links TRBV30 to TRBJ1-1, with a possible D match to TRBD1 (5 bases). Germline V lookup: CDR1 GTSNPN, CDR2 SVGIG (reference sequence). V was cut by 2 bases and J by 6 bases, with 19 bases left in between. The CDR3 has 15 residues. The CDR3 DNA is TGTGCCTGGAGTTGGACCGGGGGTTTAGGCGCTGAAGCTTTCTTT. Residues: CAWSWTGGLGAEAFF.

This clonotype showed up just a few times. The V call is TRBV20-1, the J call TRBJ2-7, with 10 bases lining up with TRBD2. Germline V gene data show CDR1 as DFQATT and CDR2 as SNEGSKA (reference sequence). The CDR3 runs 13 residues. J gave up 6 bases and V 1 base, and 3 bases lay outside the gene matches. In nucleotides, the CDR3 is TGCAGTGCTAGAGTTCTAGCGGGGGTCGAGCAGTACTTC. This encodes CSARVLAGVEQYF.

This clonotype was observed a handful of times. CDR3 amino acids: CASSSDGSSYNEQFF. The CDR3 DNA reads as TGTGCCAGCAGCTCCGACGGTAGCTCCTACAATGAGCAGTTCTTC. V and J are TRBV7-9 and TRBJ2-1; D ambiguous. The CDR3 spans 15 residues. Between the trimmed V and J ends, which lost 4 bases and 0 bases, there was a span of 10 bases. Per germline, CDR1 SEHNR and CDR2 FQNEAQ (reference sequence).

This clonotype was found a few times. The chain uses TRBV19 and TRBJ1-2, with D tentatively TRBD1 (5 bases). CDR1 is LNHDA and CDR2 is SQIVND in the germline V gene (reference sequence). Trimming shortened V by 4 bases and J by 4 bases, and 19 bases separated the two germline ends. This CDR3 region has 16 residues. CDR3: CASSTTLGGTPYGYTF. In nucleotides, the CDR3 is TGTGCCAGTAGTACAACACTCGGCGGGACCCCCTATGGCTACACCTTC.

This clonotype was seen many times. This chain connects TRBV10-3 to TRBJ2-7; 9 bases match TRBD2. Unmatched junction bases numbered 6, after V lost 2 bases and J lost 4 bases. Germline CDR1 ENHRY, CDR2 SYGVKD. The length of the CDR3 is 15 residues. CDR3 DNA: TGTGCCATCAGTGAGCCGGGGACTAGCAGATACGAGCAGTACTTC. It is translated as CAISEPGTSRYEQYF.

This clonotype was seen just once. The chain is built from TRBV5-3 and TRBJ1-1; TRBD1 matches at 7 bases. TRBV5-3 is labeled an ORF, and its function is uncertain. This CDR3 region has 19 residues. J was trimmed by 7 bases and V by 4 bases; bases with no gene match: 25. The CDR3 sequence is CARSLPTTEDRRQGDEAFF. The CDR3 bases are TGTGCCAGAAGCCTACCGACTACAGAGGACAGACGACAGGGCGATGAAGCTTTCTTT.

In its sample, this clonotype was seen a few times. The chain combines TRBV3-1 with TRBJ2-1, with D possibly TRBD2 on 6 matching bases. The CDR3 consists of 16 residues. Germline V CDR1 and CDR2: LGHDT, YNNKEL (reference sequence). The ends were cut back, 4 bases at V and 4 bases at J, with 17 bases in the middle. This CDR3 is CASSRYLRDSYNEQFF. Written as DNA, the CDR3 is TGTGCCAGCAGCCGCTACCTCCGGGACTCGTACAATGAGCAGTTCTTC.

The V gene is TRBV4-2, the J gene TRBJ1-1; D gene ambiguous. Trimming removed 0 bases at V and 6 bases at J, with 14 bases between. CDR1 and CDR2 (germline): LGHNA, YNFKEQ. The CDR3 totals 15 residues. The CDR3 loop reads CASSQEPPSNPEAFF. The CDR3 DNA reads TGTGCCAGCAGCCAAGAGCCCCCCTCGAATCCTGAAGCTTTCTTT.

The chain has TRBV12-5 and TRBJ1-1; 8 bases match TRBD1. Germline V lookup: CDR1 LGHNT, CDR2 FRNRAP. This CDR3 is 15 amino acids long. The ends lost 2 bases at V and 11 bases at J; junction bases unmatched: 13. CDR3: CASGLPRTGNPEAFF. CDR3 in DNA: TGTGCTAGTGGTTTGCCCCGGACAGGGAACCCGGAGGCTTTCTTT.

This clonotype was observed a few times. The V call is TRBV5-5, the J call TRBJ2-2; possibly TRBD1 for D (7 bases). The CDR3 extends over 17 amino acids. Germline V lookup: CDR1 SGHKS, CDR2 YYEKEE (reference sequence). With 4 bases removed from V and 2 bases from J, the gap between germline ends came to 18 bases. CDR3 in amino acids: CASSLSSGGPNTGELFF. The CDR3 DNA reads TGTGCCAGCAGCCTCTCTTCAGGGGGGCCAAACACCGGGGAGCTGTTTTTT.

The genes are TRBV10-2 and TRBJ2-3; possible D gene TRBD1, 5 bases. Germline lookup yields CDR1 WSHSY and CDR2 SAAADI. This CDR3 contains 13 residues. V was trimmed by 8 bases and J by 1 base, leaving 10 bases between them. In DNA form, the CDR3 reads TGCGCCAGCCGACCAGGGCGCACAGATACGCAGTATTTT. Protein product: CASRPGRTDTQYF.

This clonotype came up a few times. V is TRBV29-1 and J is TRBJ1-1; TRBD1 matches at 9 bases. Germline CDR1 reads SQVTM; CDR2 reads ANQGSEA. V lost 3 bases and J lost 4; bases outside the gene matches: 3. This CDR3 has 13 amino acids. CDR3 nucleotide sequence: TGCAGCGTTGAGGGACAGGGAGGCACTGAAGCTTTCTTT. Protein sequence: CSVEGQGGTEAFF.

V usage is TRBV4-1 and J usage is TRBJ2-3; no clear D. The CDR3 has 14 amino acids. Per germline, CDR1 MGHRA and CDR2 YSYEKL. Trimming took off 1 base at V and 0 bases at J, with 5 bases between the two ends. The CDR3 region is CASSQGWSTDTQYF. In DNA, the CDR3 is TGCGCCAGCAGCCAAGGGTGGAGCACAGATACGCAGTATTTT.

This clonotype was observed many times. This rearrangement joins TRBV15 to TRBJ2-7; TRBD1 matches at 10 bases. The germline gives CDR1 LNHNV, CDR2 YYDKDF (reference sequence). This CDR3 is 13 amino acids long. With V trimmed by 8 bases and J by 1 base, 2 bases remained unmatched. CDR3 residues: CATGTGASYEQYF. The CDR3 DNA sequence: TGTGCCACCGGGACAGGGGCTTCCTACGAGCAGTACTTC.

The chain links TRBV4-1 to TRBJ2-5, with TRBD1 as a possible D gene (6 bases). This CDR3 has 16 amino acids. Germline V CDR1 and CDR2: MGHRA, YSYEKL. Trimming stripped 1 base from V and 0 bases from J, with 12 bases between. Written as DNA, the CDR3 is TGCGCCAGCAGCCAAGTGTTCCAGGGGTACCAAGAGACCCAGTACTTC. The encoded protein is CASSQVFQGYQETQYF.

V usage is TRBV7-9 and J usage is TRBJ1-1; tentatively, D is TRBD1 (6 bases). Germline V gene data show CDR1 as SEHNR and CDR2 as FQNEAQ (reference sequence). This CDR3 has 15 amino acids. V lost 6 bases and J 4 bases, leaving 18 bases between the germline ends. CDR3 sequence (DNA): TGTGCCAGCAGGTCTACCTGGGACAACAGCACTGAAGCTTTCTTT. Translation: CASRSTWDNSTEAFF.

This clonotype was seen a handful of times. Here the CDR3 DNA reads TGTGCCAGCAGCCCCCCAAGGAATGAGCAGTTCTTC. Protein: CASSPPRNEQFF. The chain couples TRBV7-9 to TRBJ2-1; the D is unclear. The CDR3 has 12 residues. The V gene's germline CDR1 is SEHNR and CDR2 FQNEAQ (reference sequence). V lost 5 bases and J 7 bases, leaving 9 bases between the germline ends.

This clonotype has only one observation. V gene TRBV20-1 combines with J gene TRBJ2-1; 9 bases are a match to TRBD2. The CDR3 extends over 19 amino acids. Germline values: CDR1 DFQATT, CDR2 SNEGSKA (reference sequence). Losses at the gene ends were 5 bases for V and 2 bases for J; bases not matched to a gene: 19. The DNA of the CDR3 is TGCAGTGCTCACTGGGGGCGGGGGGGCCCCCAATGGCCCTACAATGAGCAGTTCTTC. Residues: CSAHWGRGGPQWPYNEQFF.

CDR3 sequence: CASSQLKTGPNTGELFF. The CDR3 DNA sequence: TGTGCCAGCAGCCAACTTAAGACAGGGCCGAACACCGGGGAGCTGTTTTTT. This chain links TRBV21-1 with TRBJ2-2; the D call of TRBD1 is as the table states it, not checked on the DNA. TRBV21-1 is classified as a pseudogene. This CDR3 has 17 residues.

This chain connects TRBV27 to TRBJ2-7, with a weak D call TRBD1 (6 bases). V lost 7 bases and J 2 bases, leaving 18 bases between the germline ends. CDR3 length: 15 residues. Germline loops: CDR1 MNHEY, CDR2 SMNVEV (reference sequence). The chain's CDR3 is CASIPVWTAPYEQYF. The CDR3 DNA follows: TGTGCCAGCATCCCAGTCTGGACAGCTCCCTACGAGCAGTACTTC.

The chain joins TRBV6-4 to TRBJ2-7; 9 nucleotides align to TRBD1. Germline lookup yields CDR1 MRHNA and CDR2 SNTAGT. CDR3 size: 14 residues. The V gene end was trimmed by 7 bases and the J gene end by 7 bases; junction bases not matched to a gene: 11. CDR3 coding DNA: TGTGCCAGCAATGAAGGGACAGGGACTCGAGAGCAGTACTTC. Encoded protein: CASNEGTGTREQYF.

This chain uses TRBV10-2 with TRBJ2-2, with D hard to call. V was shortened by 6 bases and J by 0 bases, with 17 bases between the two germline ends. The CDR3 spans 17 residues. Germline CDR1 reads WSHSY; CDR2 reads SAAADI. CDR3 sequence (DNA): TGCGCCAGCAGCCGTACCAGACGGAGAACGAACACCGGGGAGCTGTTTTTT. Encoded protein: CASSRTRRRTNTGELFF.

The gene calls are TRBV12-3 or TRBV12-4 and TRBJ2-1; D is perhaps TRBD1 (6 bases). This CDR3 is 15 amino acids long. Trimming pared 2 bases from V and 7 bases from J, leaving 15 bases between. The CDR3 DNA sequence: TGTGCCAGCAGTTTATGGGGGCCAGGGCAAAATGAGCAGTTCTTC. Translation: CASSLWGPGQNEQFF.

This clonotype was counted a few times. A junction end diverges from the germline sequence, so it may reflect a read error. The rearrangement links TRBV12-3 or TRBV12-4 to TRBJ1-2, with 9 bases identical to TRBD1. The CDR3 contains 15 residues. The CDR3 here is CASSSGQGTYYGYTF. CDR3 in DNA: TGTGCCAGCAGCTCCGGACAGGGGACGTACTATGGTTACACCTTC.

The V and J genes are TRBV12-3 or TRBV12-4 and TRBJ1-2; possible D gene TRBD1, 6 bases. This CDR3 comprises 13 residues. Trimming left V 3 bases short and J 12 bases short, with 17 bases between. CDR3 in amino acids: CASSFFAQGWDTF. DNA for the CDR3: TGTGCCAGCAGTTTCTTCGCACAGGGATGGGACACCTTC.

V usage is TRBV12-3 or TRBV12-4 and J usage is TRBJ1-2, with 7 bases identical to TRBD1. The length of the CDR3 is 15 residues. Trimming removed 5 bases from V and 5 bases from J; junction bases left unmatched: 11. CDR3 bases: TGTGCCAGCAGTCCCCGGGGGGCAGGGGGGTATGGCTACACCTTC. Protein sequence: CASSPRGAGGYGYTF.

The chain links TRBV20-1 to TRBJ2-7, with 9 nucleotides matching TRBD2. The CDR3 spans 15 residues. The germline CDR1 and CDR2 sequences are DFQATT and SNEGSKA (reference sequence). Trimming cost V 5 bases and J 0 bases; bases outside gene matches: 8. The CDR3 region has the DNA TGCAGTGCTTATAGCGGGAGTGGATCCTCCTACGAGCAGTACTTC. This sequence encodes CSAYSGSGSSYEQYF.

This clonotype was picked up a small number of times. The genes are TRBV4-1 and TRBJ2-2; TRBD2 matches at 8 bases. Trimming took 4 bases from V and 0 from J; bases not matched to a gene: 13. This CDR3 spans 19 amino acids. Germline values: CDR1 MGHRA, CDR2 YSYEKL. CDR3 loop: CASSRYLSVTSANTGELFF. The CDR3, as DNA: TGCGCCAGCAGCCGCTACCTTTCCGTGACTAGCGCGAACACCGGGGAGCTGTTTTTT.

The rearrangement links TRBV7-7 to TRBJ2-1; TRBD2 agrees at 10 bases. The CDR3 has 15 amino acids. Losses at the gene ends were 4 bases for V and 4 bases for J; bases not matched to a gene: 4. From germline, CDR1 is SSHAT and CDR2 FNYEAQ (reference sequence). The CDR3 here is CASSSGLAVYNEQFF. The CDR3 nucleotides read TGTGCCAGCAGCTCCGGACTAGCGGTTTACAATGAGCAGTTCTTC.

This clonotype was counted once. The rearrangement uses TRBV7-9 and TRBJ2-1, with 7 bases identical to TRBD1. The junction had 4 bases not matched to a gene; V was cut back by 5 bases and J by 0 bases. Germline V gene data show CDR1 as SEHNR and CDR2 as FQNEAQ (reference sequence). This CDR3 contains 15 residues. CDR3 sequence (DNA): TGTGCCAGCAGCCCTAACAGGGGCTCCTACAATGAGCAGTTCTTC. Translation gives CASSPNRGSYNEQFF.